Listed below are T cell receptor beta chains from one sample, sequenced in a study of identical twins. TCRdb itself ran the 5' RACE reads through MiXCR, one entry per CDR3 protein. The sample records about 220,000 distinct CDR3 sequences, over 5% being singletons. The same specimen was also included in a second study, on T cells expressing NK-cell markers.

Sequencing input: CD8+ T cells sorted from blood. Source of these receptors: a woman aged 18-30 years in good health. CDR3s include the opening cysteine and the closing phenylalanine or tryptophan. D genes are given only for firm matches. A row's size may be missing; if present it is once, few, many or a size class.

d_gene,v_gene,abundance,j_gene,CDR3aa,CDR3nt
TRBD2,TRBV20-1,many,TRBJ2-5,CSAKGSGRSVQETQYF,TGCAGTGCTAAAGGAAGCGGGAGAAGCGTCCAAGAGACCCAGTACTTC
TRBD2,TRBV30,few,TRBJ2-7,CAWSTGTSGYEQYF,TGTGCCTGGAGCACCGGGACTAGCGGTTACGAGCAGTACTTC
-,TRBV20-1,-,TRBJ2-3,CSAAPTIQGTDTQYF,TGCAGTGCCGCGCCCACCATACAGGGAACAGATACGCAGTATTTT
-,TRBV9,few,TRBJ2-1,CASSVIASSYNEQFF,TGTGCCAGCAGCGTTATTGCAAGCTCCTACAATGAGCAGTTCTTC
-,TRBV4-3,many,TRBJ1-2,CASSQGHLGANYGYTF,TGCGCCAGCAGCCAGGGACATCTGGGCGCTAACTATGGCTACACCTTC
TRBD1,TRBV7-8,-,TRBJ2-1,CASSLRDRYNEQFF,TGTGCCAGCAGCCTCCGGGACAGATACAATGAGCAGTTCTTC
TRBD1,TRBV9,few,TRBJ1-2,CASSPTGGSNYGYTF,TGTGCCAGCAGCCCCACAGGGGGAAGTAACTATGGCTACACCTTC
-,TRBV7-2,-,TRBJ2-1,CASRPPAPSDGQFF,TGTGCCAGCAGGCCCCCTGCCCCTAGTGATGGGCAGTTCTTC
-,TRBV12-3/TRBV12-4,few,TRBJ1-6,CASSFWGHGSPLHF,TGTGCCAGCAGTTTCTGGGGGCATGGTTCACCCCTCCACTTT
-,TRBV20-1,few,TRBJ2-5,CSAHRLGEETQYF,TGCAGTGCTCACCGACTAGGTGAAGAGACCCAGTACTTC
-,TRBV12-3/TRBV12-4,few,TRBJ1-2,CASSLLGPARYGYTF,TGTGCCAGCAGTTTACTCGGTCCAGCCCGCTATGGCTACACCTTC
TRBD1,TRBV27,many,TRBJ1-1,CASSSGTGRVAFF,TGTGCCAGCAGTTCCGGGACAGGGAGGGTAGCTTTCTTT
-,TRBV29-1,few,TRBJ1-2,CSVEREVSWDGYTF,TGCAGCGTTGAAAGGGAGGTATCTTGGGATGGCTACACCTTC
-,TRBV19,few,TRBJ2-2,CASLPSEAGELFF,TGTGCCAGTTTACCTAGTGAGGCCGGGGAGCTGTTTTTT
TRBD1,TRBV9,-,TRBJ2-7,CASSLTTGAGYYEQYF,TGTGCCAGCAGCCTTACGACAGGGGCCGGTTACTACGAGCAGTACTTC
TRBD2,TRBV12-3/TRBV12-4,many,TRBJ2-3,CASSPSGRSTDTQYF,TGTGCCAGCAGTCCTAGCGGGAGGAGCACAGATACGCAGTATTTT
-,TRBV29-1,few,TRBJ1-1,CSVEGLLTSGVKAFF,TGCAGCGTTGAAGGGCTATTGACTTCGGGGGTGAAAGCTTTCTTT
-,TRBV4-1,few,TRBJ2-3,CASSQATRADTQYF,TGCGCCAGCAGCCAAGCCACACGGGCCGATACGCAGTATTTT
-,TRBV7-9,many,TRBJ2-2,CASSLTQTGELFF,TGTGCCAGCAGCCTGACACAAACCGGGGAGCTGTTTTTT
-,TRBV7-9,many,TRBJ2-2,CASRWARNTGELFF,TGTGCCAGCAGGTGGGCGCGGAACACCGGGGAGCTGTTTTTT
-,TRBV20-1,few,TRBJ2-7,CSASPERNDYEQYF,TGCAGTGCTAGCCCCGAAAGAAACGACTACGAGCAGTACTTC
-,TRBV7-9,many,TRBJ1-6,CASSLVGREVWNSPLHF,TGTGCCAGCAGCTTGGTCGGCAGGGAGGTTTGGAATTCACCCCTCCACTTT
-,TRBV7-9,few,TRBJ2-5,CASGISFGLQETQYF,TGTGCCAGCGGAATTTCCTTTGGTCTACAAGAGACCCAGTACTTC
-,TRBV29-1,many,TRBJ2-1,CSVPPSREQFF,TGCAGCGTACCCCCTAGCCGTGAGCAGTTCTTC
-,TRBV5-1,many,TRBJ2-7,CASRGDAHWEQYF,TGCGCCAGCCGCGGGGACGCCCACTGGGAGCAGTACTTC
-,TRBV14,-,TRBJ2-5,CASSQVGHIKETQYF,TGTGCCAGCAGCCAAGTGGGACACATAAAAGAGACCCAGTACTTC